This T cell receptor beta chain was observed in a study of shared clonotypes between healthy human individuals. Notes on the study in general: At large depth, rarefaction still showed sorted-subset sequencing to be incomplete. An effect of sequencing depth on clonotype sharing among donors was expected. A handful of donors showed sharing of approximately 5% of naive CD4 clonotypes. Researchers found naive subsets generally carried larger estimated richness than memory subsets.

V lost 0 bases to trimming and J lost 6 bases; unmatched junction nucleotides: 6. CDR1 is SGHNT, CDR2 YYREEE, per germline (reference sequence). This CDR3 is 15 amino acids long. The method was immunoSEQ multiplex PCR; TCRdb's version includes in-frame clones alone and lacks a portion of them. The sample includes roughly 2 million clones, approximately 95% of them seen just once. Turning to this clone: Antigen specificity is unknown.

Sequencing was done on a sample of naive CD4+ T cells sorted from blood. Subset given: CD45RA+ positively selected. The receptor was isolated from a man aged 18 to 30 in good health. This chain joins TRBV5-4 and TRBJ2-1, with 7 nucleotides matching TRBD2. CDR3 DNA sequence: TGTGCCAGCAGCTTGGCCGCTAGCGGACGCAATGAGCAGTTCTTC. Translating gives CASSLAASGRNEQFF.